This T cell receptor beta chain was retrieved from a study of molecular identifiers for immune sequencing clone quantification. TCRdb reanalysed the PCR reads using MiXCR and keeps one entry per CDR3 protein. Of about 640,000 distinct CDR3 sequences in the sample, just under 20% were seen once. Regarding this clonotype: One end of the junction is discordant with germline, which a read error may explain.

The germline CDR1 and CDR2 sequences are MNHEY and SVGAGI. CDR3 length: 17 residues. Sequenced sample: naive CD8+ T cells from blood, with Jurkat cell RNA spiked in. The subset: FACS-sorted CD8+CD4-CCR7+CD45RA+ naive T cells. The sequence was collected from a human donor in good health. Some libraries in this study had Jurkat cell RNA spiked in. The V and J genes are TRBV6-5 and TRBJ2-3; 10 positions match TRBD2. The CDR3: CASSYPPSGGPTDAQYF. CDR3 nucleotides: TGTGCCAGCAGTTACCCGCCTAGCGGGGGACCCACAGATGCGCAGTATTTT.